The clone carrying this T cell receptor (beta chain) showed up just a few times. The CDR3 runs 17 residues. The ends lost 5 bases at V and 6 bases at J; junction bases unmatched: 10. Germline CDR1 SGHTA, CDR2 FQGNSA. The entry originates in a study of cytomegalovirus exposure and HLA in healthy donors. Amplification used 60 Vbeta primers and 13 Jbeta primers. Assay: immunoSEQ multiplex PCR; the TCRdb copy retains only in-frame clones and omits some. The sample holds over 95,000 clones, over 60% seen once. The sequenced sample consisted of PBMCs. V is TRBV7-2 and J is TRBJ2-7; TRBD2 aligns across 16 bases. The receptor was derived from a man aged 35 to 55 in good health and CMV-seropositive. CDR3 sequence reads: CASSRSGTSGGAFEQYF. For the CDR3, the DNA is TGTGCCAGCAGCAGATCCGGGACTAGCGGGGGGGCCTTCGAGCAGTACTTC.